This TCR beta chain appears in the sequencing data of a study of blood T cell repertoires in COVID-19. Study information: There were acute and convalescent COVID-19 samples, and they came from the United States, Italy and Spain.

Which cohort a participant joined came from the clinical history participants gave. Cohort 3 recovery required two negative PCRs, clearance, or symptom resolution. The V gene's germline CDR1 is MNHEY and CDR2 SVGAGI. The CDR3 contains 13 residues. J was trimmed by 6 bases and V by 10 bases; bases with no gene match: 10. Measured with immunoSEQ multiplex PCR; TCRdb has only the in-frame clones, and not every one. The sample holds about 180,000 clones, roughly 86% seen once. The receptor comes from a woman aged 25-40 years who had recovered from COVID-19. The sample comprised PBMCs or T cells enriched from blood (not recorded which). V and J are TRBV6-5 and TRBJ1-1, with TRBD1 matching 8 bases. The CDR3 nucleotides are TGTGCCACACTACAGGGGGATTGGTCTGAAGCTTTCTTT. Its translation: CATLQGDWSEAFF.